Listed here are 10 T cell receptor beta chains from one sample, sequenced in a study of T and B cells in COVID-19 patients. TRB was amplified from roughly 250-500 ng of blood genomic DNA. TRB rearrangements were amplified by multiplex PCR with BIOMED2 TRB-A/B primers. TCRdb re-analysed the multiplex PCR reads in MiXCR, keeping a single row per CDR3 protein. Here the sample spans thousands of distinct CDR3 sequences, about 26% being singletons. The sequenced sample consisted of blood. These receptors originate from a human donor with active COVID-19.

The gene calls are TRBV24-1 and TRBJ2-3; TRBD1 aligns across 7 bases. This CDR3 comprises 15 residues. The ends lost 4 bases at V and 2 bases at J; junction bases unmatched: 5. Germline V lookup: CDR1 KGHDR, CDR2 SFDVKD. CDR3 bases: TGTGCCACCAGTGACGGGACAGATCCCACAGATACGCAGTATTTT. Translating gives CATSDGTDPTDTQYF.

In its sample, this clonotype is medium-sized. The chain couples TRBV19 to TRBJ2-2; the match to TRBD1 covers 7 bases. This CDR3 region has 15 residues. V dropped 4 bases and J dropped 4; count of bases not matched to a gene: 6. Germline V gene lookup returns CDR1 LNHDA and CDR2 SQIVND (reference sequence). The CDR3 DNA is TGTGCCAGTAGTACCGAGGGGGCTTTCACCGGGGAGCTGTTTTTT. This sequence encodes CASSTEGAFTGELFF. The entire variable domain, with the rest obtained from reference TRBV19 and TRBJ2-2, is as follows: DGGITQSPKYLFRKEGQNVTLSCEQNLNHDAMYWYRQDPGQGLRLIYYSQIVNDFQKGDIAEGYSVSREKKESFPLTVTSAQKNPTAFYLCASSTEGAFTGELFFGEGSRLTVL.

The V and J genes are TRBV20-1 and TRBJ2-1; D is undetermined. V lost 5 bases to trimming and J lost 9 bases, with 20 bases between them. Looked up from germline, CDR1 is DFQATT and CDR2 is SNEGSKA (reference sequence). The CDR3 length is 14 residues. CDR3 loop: CSAGILPPRTEQFF. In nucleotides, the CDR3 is TGCAGTGCTGGGATCCTACCGCCAAGGACTGAGCAGTTCTTC.

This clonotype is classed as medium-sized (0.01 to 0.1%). As DNA, the CDR3 is TGTGCCAGCAGTAACTGGGATACGCAGTATTTT. It yields the protein CASSNWDTQYF. The rearrangement links TRBV6-2 or TRBV6-3 to TRBJ2-3; D remains ambiguous. CDR1 is MNHEY, CDR2 SVGEGT, per germline. The length of the CDR3 is 11 residues. V gave up 5 bases and J gave up 6 bases, with 6 bases separating them.

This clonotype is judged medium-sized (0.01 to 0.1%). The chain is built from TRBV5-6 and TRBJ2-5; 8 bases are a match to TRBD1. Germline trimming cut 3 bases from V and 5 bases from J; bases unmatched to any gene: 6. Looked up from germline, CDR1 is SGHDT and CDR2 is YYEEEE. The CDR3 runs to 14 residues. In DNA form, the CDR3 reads TGTGCCAGCAGCTCGCGGACAGGGATGGAGACCCAGTACTTC. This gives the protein CASSSRTGMETQYF.

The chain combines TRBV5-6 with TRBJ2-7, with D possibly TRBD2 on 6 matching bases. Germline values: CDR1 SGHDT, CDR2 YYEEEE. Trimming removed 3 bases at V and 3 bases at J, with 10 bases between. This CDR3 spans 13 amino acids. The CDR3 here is CASSSTRFYEQYF. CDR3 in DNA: TGTGCCAGCAGCTCGACTAGGTTCTACGAGCAGTACTTC.

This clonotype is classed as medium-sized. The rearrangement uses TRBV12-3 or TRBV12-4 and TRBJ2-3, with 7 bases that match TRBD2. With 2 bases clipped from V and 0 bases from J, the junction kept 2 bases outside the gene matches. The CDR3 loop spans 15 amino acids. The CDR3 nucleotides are TGTGCCAGCAGTTTATGGGGGGGTAGCACAGATACGCAGTATTTT. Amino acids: CASSLWGGSTDTQYF.

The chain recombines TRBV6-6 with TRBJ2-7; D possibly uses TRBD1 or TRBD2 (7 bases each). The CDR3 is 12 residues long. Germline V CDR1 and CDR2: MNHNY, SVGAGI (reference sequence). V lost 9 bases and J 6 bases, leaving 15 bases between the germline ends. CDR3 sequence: CASGRGPSEQYF. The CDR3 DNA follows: TGTGCCAGTGGGAGGGGGCCAAGCGAGCAGTACTTC.

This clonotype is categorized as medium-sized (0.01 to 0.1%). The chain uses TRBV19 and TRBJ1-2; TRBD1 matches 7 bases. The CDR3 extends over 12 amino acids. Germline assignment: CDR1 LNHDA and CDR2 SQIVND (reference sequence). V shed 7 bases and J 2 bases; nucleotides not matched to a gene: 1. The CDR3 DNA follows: TGTGCCAGTAAAGGGGGCAACTATGGCTACACCTTC. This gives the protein CASKGGNYGYTF. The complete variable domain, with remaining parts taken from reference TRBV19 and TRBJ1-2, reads DGGITQSPKYLFRKEGQNVTLSCEQNLNHDAMYWYRQDPGQGLRLIYYSQIVNDFQKGDIAEGYSVSREKKESFPLTVTSAQKNPTAFYLCASKGGNYGYTFGSGTRLTVV.

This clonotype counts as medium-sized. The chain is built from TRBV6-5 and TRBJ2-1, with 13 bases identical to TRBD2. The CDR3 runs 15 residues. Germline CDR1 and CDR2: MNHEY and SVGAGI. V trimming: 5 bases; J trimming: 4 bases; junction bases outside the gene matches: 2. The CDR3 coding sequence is TGTGCCAGCAGTCCGACTAGCGGGGGGTACAATGAGCAGTTCTTC. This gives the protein CASSPTSGGYNEQFF.